This TCR beta chain was captured by sequencing in a study of radiation and T cells in renal cell carcinoma (dated by TCRdb to 2018 to 2021). For the study in its entirety: The samples were drawn from a clinical trial, where primary renal cell carcinomas were treated with 15 Gy of stereotactic body radiation therapy and then removed by nephrectomy 4 weeks afterward. TCR beta sequencing covered fewer than 60 samples in total, comprising some 25 tumors and around 27 peripheral blood samples. Across all 55 or so samples, several million unique CDR3 nucleotide sequences, encoding 2,658,974 unique CDR3 amino acid sequences, were identified. What the study reported, not specific to this receptor: Because no pretreatment tumor biopsies were available, whether clonotypes were present in the tumor at baseline could not be determined. An increase in top tumor clonotypes in blood was observed from baseline to 2 weeks post-radiation, followed by contraction by 4 weeks, which was taken to suggest transient expansion of tumor-resident clones. Tracking of blood repertoire dynamics stopped at about 4 weeks after treatment, with no follow-up past that point. Effects of radiation dose or scheduling on the TCR repertoire could not be addressed with the single-armed trial design.

Following the manufacturer's recommendations, the immunoSEQ kit was used to generate TCR beta libraries from genomic DNA. To prepare the libraries, a first multiplex PCR with proprietary primers was run, followed by a second PCR that added unique barcodes, and a bead cleanup was done after each round. A kit-provided positive control reaction and a negative control reaction were included in every sample batch. The final libraries were assessed on an Agilent 4200 TapeStation D1000 ScreenTape, pooled by volume, and quantified by qPCR. Sequencing was performed on an Illumina NextSeq500 using a MidOutput 150-cycle cartridge, with 156 Read1 cycles, 15 Index1 cycles, and the kit custom primers. The pooled library was loaded at 0.95 to 1 pM with about 21% PhiX control spiked in. In the source study's methods: The vendor-processed data were analyzed in R, and a clonotype was defined as all T cells that share the same CDR3 nucleotide sequence. For clone abundance analyses, frequencies were normalized to the 10,000 most abundant clones per sample. Before analysis, public T cell clones were removed, and these numbered fewer than six per sample on average. Tumor-enriched and baseline blood-enriched clonotypes were defined by at least a 32-fold difference in abundance between compartments. A beta-binomial differential abundance model was used to identify clonotypes that were expanded or contracted between blood time points. The Baroni-Urbani and Buser coefficient was used to measure tumor-blood repertoire similarity, and groups were compared with two-tailed Wilcoxon tests in R. As stored in TCRdb, this immuneACCESS dataset retains in-frame rearrangements with V and J assigned. A fraction of the clones does not appear; measured against another copy, unresolved V genes explain less than half of the discrepancy, and the remainder lacks a known reason. The V and J calls and clone size were taken over from that table, and D and trimming were inferred from the DNA. The sample yields 140,000 or so clones; approximately 91% were counted once. The biggest ten clones account for about 12% of the sample.

The time point label corresponds to: baseline pretreatment blood. The intended sense of this specimen's treatment or condition label: 15 Gy SBRT to primary tumor, nephrectomy 4 weeks later. To follow tumor-enriched clonotypes, serial peripheral blood was collected from radiation-treated patients at baseline and at 2 weeks and 4 weeks after SBRT. Every patient's renal cell carcinoma showed clear cell pathology. Genomic DNA for TCR sequencing was prepared using the QIAamp DNA Blood Mini Kit (Qiagen). The analyses included just those samples that passed every quality control check. About this clone itself: Its antigen has not been determined. Per-nucleotide qualities are absent, and no much larger clonotype sits a single base away.

The specimen was blood, collected from a patient whose treatment included radiotherapy and nephrectomy. This sequence originates from a woman between 50 and 59 years old with renal cell carcinoma.

CDR3 region: CASRATGDTNYGYTF. Read as DNA, the sequence is TGTGCCAGTAGAGCGACCGGGGACACTAACTATGGCTACACCTTC. The V gene is TRBV19 and the J gene is TRBJ1-2; a weak D assignment points to TRBD1 (6 bases agree). From cysteine to phenylalanine, the CDR3 is 15 amino acids long. The entry retains the CDR3 DNA only, 45 bases that are in frame from base 1. Based on the germline V gene (reference sequence), the CDR1 and CDR2 sequences are LNHDA and SQIVND. The germline ends are 14 bases apart after V is trimmed by 6 bases and J by 0 bases.